A selection of T cell receptor beta chains follows, all from one sample in a study of regulatory T cells in long-lasting Graves disease. TCRdb called the multiplex PCR reads again in MiXCR, with one record for every CDR3 protein. The data hold about 530,000 distinct CDR3 sequences, with about 16% observed a single time. The same specimen was also included in a second study, on T cells in Graves' hyperthyroidism and ophthalmopathy.

The sequenced sample was peripheral blood mononuclear cells (PBMCs), obtained at new diagnosis, from a patient treated with antithyroid drugs. The receptors derive from a middle-aged woman with Graves disease. The CDR3 runs from the conserved cysteine through the conserved F or W. The D gene is left open where the match is weak. Where a row states a size, it is once, few, many or the class of an expanded clone; other rows omit it.

abundance: many; j_gene: TRBJ1-2; v_gene: TRBV30; d_gene: TRBD1; CDR3aa: CAWTVSGGYGYTF; CDR3nt: TGTGCCTGGACCGTCTCAGGGGGCTATGGCTACACCTTC
abundance: NA; j_gene: TRBJ1-2; v_gene: TRBV3-1; d_gene: NA; CDR3aa: CASNQRGYGYTF; CDR3nt: TGTGCCAGCAACCAACGCGGCTATGGCTACACCTTC
abundance: NA; j_gene: TRBJ1-2; v_gene: TRBV19; d_gene: NA; CDR3aa: CASSIALEYGYTF; CDR3nt: TGTGCCAGTAGTATAGCCCTGGAATATGGCTACACCTTC
abundance: NA; j_gene: TRBJ2-1; v_gene: TRBV6-5; d_gene: NA; CDR3aa: CASSYGLSSYNEQFF; CDR3nt: TGTGCCAGCAGTTACGGTCTTAGCTCCTACAATGAGCAGTTCTTC
abundance: few; j_gene: TRBJ1-2; v_gene: TRBV12-3/TRBV12-4; d_gene: TRBD1; CDR3aa: CASSFTGDFYGYTF; CDR3nt: TGTGCCAGCAGTTTCACAGGGGATTTTTATGGCTACACCTTC
abundance: NA; j_gene: TRBJ2-4; v_gene: TRBV6-1; d_gene: NA; CDR3aa: CASGGRLENIQYF; CDR3nt: TGTGCCAGCGGGGGGCGGCTCGAAAACATTCAGTACTTC
abundance: few; j_gene: TRBJ1-5; v_gene: TRBV7-3; d_gene: NA; CDR3aa: CASSLTGGANQPQHF; CDR3nt: TGTGCCAGCAGCTTAACGGGGGGAGCCAATCAGCCCCAGCATTTT
abundance: NA; j_gene: TRBJ1-5; v_gene: TRBV20-1; d_gene: NA; CDR3aa: CSARDHGGGQPQHF; CDR3nt: TGCAGTGCTAGAGATCATGGGGGCGGTCAGCCCCAGCATTTT
abundance: NA; j_gene: TRBJ1-5; v_gene: TRBV7-8; d_gene: NA; CDR3aa: CASSSGRYNQPQHF; CDR3nt: TGTGCCAGCAGCTCCGGCAGATACAATCAGCCCCAGCATTTT
abundance: NA; j_gene: TRBJ2-2; v_gene: TRBV6-5; d_gene: NA; CDR3aa: CASSSSDTRELFF; CDR3nt: TGTGCCAGCAGTTCATCAGACACCCGGGAGCTGTTTTTT
abundance: NA; j_gene: TRBJ1-6; v_gene: TRBV5-6; d_gene: NA; CDR3aa: CASSLSGIENF; CDR3nt: TGTGCCAGCAGCTTGTCCGGGATCGAGAACTTT
abundance: few; j_gene: TRBJ2-3; v_gene: TRBV11-2; d_gene: NA; CDR3aa: CASSLGPQGVKDTQYF; CDR3nt: TGTGCCAGCAGCTTAGGTCCCCAGGGTGTCAAGGATACGCAGTATTTT
abundance: many; j_gene: TRBJ2-3; v_gene: TRBV6-5; d_gene: TRBD1; CDR3aa: CASSYLGTASTDTQYF; CDR3nt: TGTGCCAGCAGTTATCTCGGGACAGCCAGCACAGATACGCAGTATTTT
abundance: many; j_gene: TRBJ2-7; v_gene: TRBV12-3/TRBV12-4; d_gene: NA; CDR3aa: CASSSGHIYEQYF; CDR3nt: TGTGCCAGCAGTTCGGGACACATCTACGAGCAGTACTTC
abundance: many; j_gene: TRBJ2-1; v_gene: TRBV11-2; d_gene: TRBD1; CDR3aa: CASSPGQVSSYNEQFF; CDR3nt: TGTGCCAGCAGCCCAGGACAGGTTAGCTCCTACAATGAGCAGTTCTTC
abundance: many; j_gene: TRBJ1-6; v_gene: TRBV6-1; d_gene: NA; CDR3aa: CASSAGGSPLHF; CDR3nt: TGTGCCAGCAGTGCAGGAGGTTCACCCCTCCACTTT
abundance: NA; j_gene: TRBJ1-1; v_gene: TRBV5-8; d_gene: NA; CDR3aa: CASSLAWVSEAFF; CDR3nt: TGTGCCAGCAGCTTGGCTTGGGTGAGTGAAGCTTTCTTT
abundance: many; j_gene: TRBJ2-1; v_gene: TRBV20-1; d_gene: TRBD2; CDR3aa: CSARNLAGGSYNEQFF; CDR3nt: TGCAGTGCTAGAAACCTTGCGGGGGGGTCCTACAATGAGCAGTTCTTC
abundance: NA; j_gene: TRBJ1-2; v_gene: TRBV6-5; d_gene: NA; CDR3aa: CASSYSTGGEYGYTF; CDR3nt: TGTGCCAGCAGTTATTCGACAGGAGGCGAATATGGCTACACCTTC
abundance: NA; j_gene: TRBJ2-2; v_gene: TRBV9; d_gene: NA; CDR3aa: CASSVEFTGELFF; CDR3nt: TGTGCCAGCAGCGTAGAATTTACCGGGGAGCTGTTTTTT
abundance: NA; j_gene: TRBJ2-6; v_gene: TRBV7-9; d_gene: NA; CDR3aa: CASSSVGVSSGANVLTF; CDR3nt: TGTGCCAGCAGCTCCGTGGGGGTGTCCTCTGGGGCCAACGTCCTGACTTTC
abundance: few; j_gene: TRBJ2-3; v_gene: TRBV2; d_gene: NA; CDR3aa: CASSEALGGSTDTQYF; CDR3nt: TGTGCCAGCAGTGAAGCGCTAGGGGGAAGCACAGATACGCAGTATTTT
abundance: few; j_gene: TRBJ2-2; v_gene: TRBV12-3/TRBV12-4; d_gene: NA; CDR3aa: CASSYGGEQGPGTGELFF; CDR3nt: TGTGCCAGCAGTTATGGAGGAGAACAGGGACCGGGCACCGGGGAGCTGTTTTTT
abundance: NA; j_gene: TRBJ1-1; v_gene: TRBV4-2; d_gene: TRBD1; CDR3aa: CASSLQGGGTEAFF; CDR3nt: TGTGCCAGCAGCCTACAGGGGGGGGGTACTGAAGCTTTCTTT
abundance: many; j_gene: TRBJ2-3; v_gene: TRBV28; d_gene: TRBD2; CDR3aa: CASRLTSGGSTDTQYF; CDR3nt: TGTGCCAGCAGGTTGACTAGCGGGGGCAGCACAGATACGCAGTATTTT
abundance: few; j_gene: TRBJ2-1; v_gene: TRBV7-9; d_gene: TRBD2; CDR3aa: CASSFSSGGLDNEQFF; CDR3nt: TGTGCCAGCAGCTTCTCTAGCGGGGGGCTAGACAATGAGCAGTTCTTC
abundance: few; j_gene: TRBJ1-1; v_gene: TRBV20-1; d_gene: NA; CDR3aa: CSANSVGGGMDSEAFF; CDR3nt: TGCAGTGCAAATTCGGTGGGGGGCGGTATGGATTCTGAAGCTTTCTTT
abundance: few; j_gene: TRBJ1-2; v_gene: TRBV18; d_gene: NA; CDR3aa: CASSPPRGLYGYTF; CDR3nt: TGTGCCAGCTCACCACCGCGGGGGCTCTATGGCTACACCTTC
abundance: many; j_gene: TRBJ2-5; v_gene: TRBV3-1; d_gene: TRBD1; CDR3aa: CASSPKGQGAQETQYF; CDR3nt: TGTGCCAGCAGCCCCAAGGGACAGGGGGCTCAAGAGACCCAGTACTTC
abundance: many; j_gene: TRBJ1-4; v_gene: TRBV2; d_gene: NA; CDR3aa: CASTGDEKLFF; CDR3nt: TGTGCCAGCACAGGGGATGAAAAACTGTTTTTT
abundance: NA; j_gene: TRBJ1-1; v_gene: TRBV9; d_gene: TRBD1; CDR3aa: CASSVGLGGKVEAFF; CDR3nt: TGTGCCAGCAGCGTAGGACTAGGGGGCAAAGTTGAAGCTTTCTTT
abundance: many; j_gene: TRBJ2-7; v_gene: TRBV6-1; d_gene: NA; CDR3aa: CASRRQDTSYEQYF; CDR3nt: TGTGCCAGCAGGAGACAGGACACCTCCTACGAGCAGTACTTC
abundance: NA; j_gene: TRBJ1-1; v_gene: TRBV28; d_gene: NA; CDR3aa: CASNTRRGRTEASF; CDR3nt: TGTGCCAGCAATACTAGAAGGGGACGAACTGAAGCTTCCTTT
abundance: NA; j_gene: TRBJ2-3; v_gene: TRBV6-1; d_gene: TRBD2; CDR3aa: CASRQRPTGRGGLGTQYF; CDR3nt: TGTGCCAGCAGACAAAGACCGACTGGCCGGGGGGGCCTTGGTACGCAGTATTTT
abundance: few; j_gene: TRBJ1-1; v_gene: TRBV20-1; d_gene: NA; CDR3aa: CSALHVFSTEAFF; CDR3nt: TGCAGTGCTCTACACGTTTTCAGCACTGAAGCTTTCTTT
abundance: many; j_gene: TRBJ2-3; v_gene: TRBV20-1; d_gene: NA; CDR3aa: CSARDPGSDTQYF; CDR3nt: TGCAGTGCTAGAGATCCAGGGTCAGATACGCAGTATTTT
abundance: many; j_gene: TRBJ2-2; v_gene: TRBV5-1; d_gene: NA; CDR3aa: CASRELTGNTGELFF; CDR3nt: TGCGCCAGCAGGGAGCTGACAGGAAACACCGGGGAGCTGTTTTTT
abundance: many; j_gene: TRBJ2-5; v_gene: TRBV15; d_gene: NA; CDR3aa: CATSSGAGETQYF; CDR3nt: TGTGCCACCAGCTCAGGGGCGGGGGAGACCCAGTACTTC
abundance: few; j_gene: TRBJ1-5; v_gene: TRBV6-1; d_gene: NA; CDR3aa: CASTRDRPKYNQPQHF; CDR3nt: TGTGCCAGCACCCGGGACCGCCCGAAGTACAATCAGCCCCAGCATTTT
abundance: many; j_gene: TRBJ2-7; v_gene: TRBV11-2; d_gene: NA; CDR3aa: CASSPPVWGLDEQYF; CDR3nt: TGTGCCAGCAGCCCCCCGGTATGGGGGTTAGACGAGCAGTACTTC
abundance: NA; j_gene: TRBJ1-2; v_gene: TRBV29-1; d_gene: NA; CDR3aa: CSVSGRANYGYTF; CDR3nt: TGCAGCGTTTCGGGCAGGGCTAACTATGGCTACACCTTC
abundance: many; j_gene: TRBJ2-3; v_gene: TRBV20-1; d_gene: NA; CDR3aa: CSARNHLMTDTQYF; CDR3nt: TGCAGTGCTAGAAATCACTTGATGACAGATACGCAGTATTTT
abundance: once; j_gene: TRBJ2-5; v_gene: TRBV3-1; d_gene: TRBD1; CDR3aa: CASSLVGAGGQETQYF; CDR3nt: TGTGCCAGCAGCCTGGTTGGGGCAGGGGGCCAAGAGACCCAGTACTTC
abundance: few; j_gene: TRBJ1-5; v_gene: TRBV11-2; d_gene: NA; CDR3aa: CASSSERGGNQPQHF; CDR3nt: TGTGCCAGCAGCTCCGAGAGGGGAGGCAATCAGCCCCAGCATTTT
abundance: few; j_gene: TRBJ1-5; v_gene: TRBV10-1; d_gene: TRBD1; CDR3aa: CASIDGQGKSNQPQHF; CDR3nt: TGCGCCAGCATCGACGGACAGGGGAAAAGCAATCAGCCCCAGCATTTT
abundance: many; j_gene: TRBJ2-7; v_gene: TRBV5-1; d_gene: TRBD1; CDR3aa: CASSLGQGAYEQYF; CDR3nt: TGTGCCAGCAGCTTAGGGCAGGGGGCCTACGAGCAGTACTTC
abundance: many; j_gene: TRBJ2-3; v_gene: TRBV30; d_gene: NA; CDR3aa: CASATGDTQYF; CDR3nt: TGTGCCTCCGCAACAGGAGATACGCAGTATTTT
abundance: many; j_gene: TRBJ1-4; v_gene: TRBV30; d_gene: NA; CDR3aa: CAFEGPSQGKLFF; CDR3nt: TGTGCCTTTGAGGGGCCAAGCCAAGGAAAACTGTTTTTT
abundance: NA; j_gene: TRBJ2-7; v_gene: TRBV28; d_gene: TRBD1; CDR3aa: CASSYIPGGYEQYF; CDR3nt: TGTGCCAGCAGTTATATCCCAGGGGGCTACGAGCAGTACTTC
abundance: NA; j_gene: TRBJ2-3; v_gene: TRBV6-2/TRBV6-3; d_gene: NA; CDR3aa: CASVPGTTDTQYF; CDR3nt: TGTGCCAGCGTCCCAGGTACGACAGATACGCAGTATTTT
abundance: many; j_gene: TRBJ1-1; v_gene: TRBV12-3/TRBV12-4; d_gene: TRBD1; CDR3aa: CASRPDRVTMNTEAFF; CDR3nt: TGTGCCAGCAGGCCTGACAGGGTCACTATGAACACTGAAGCTTTCTTT